Listed here are 4 T cell receptor beta chains from one sample, sequenced in a study of blood T cell repertoires in COVID-19. The repertoire was sequenced with immunoSEQ multiplex PCR; TCRdb's copy has only in-frame clones and lacks some. In the table there are some 210,000 clones, about 91% of which are singletons. Sample: PBMCs or T cells enriched from blood (not recorded which). All receptors come from a man aged 18-30 years with acute COVID-19.

The chain has TRBV28 and TRBJ1-6, with D unresolved. Trimming left V 7 bases short and J 5 bases short, with 15 bases between. Germline V gene data show CDR1 as MDHEN and CDR2 as SYDVKM. This CDR3 is 15 amino acids long. CDR3 sequence: CASTRTAGNNSPLHF. DNA of the CDR3: TGTGCCAGCACCCGGACGGCGGGGAATAATTCACCCCTCCACTTT.

The V and J genes are TRBV24-1 and TRBJ1-2, with D maybe TRBD1 (6 bases). The CDR3 totals 12 residues. The ends were cut back, 3 bases at V and 8 bases at J, with 9 bases in the middle. Germline CDR1 reads KGHDR; CDR2 reads SFDVKD. CDR3 sequence: CATSDQGRGYTF. Written as DNA, the CDR3 is TGTGCCACCAGTGATCAGGGGCGAGGCTACACCTTC.

The genes are TRBV2 and TRBJ2-7; D may be TRBD2 (6 bases). The CDR3 is 14 amino acids. V was clipped by 1 base and J by 2 bases, with 9 bases between them. Germline V gives CDR1 SNHLY, CDR2 FYNNEI. CDR3 residues: CASSEGGEAYEQYF. The CDR3, as DNA: TGTGCCAGCAGTGAAGGGGGGGAGGCCTACGAGCAGTACTTC.

This rearrangement joins TRBV19 to TRBJ2-4; D perhaps matches TRBD1 (5 bases). CDR3 length: 16 residues. Germline lookup yields CDR1 LNHDA and CDR2 SQIVND (reference sequence). The V end lost 4 bases, the J end lost 1 base, and 14 bases lay between the germline ends. This CDR3 is CASSTTVGMAKNIQYF. The CDR3 bases are TGTGCCAGTAGTACGACAGTGGGCATGGCCAAAAACATTCAGTACTTC.